These 6 T cell receptor beta chains came from one sample sequenced in a study of T cells in Graves' hyperthyroidism and ophthalmopathy. TCR beta CDR3 regions were amplified from RNA. The study used the HTBI primer set for a first-round RT-PCR of the TCR CDR3. From the multiplex PCR reads, TCRdb called clonotypes with MiXCR, one entry per CDR3 protein. The sample lists roughly 500,000 distinct CDR3 sequences, around 43% occurring once. The sample taken for sequencing was peripheral blood or thyroid tissue (not recorded which). These TCRs come from an adult woman with Graves' disease, either hyperthyroidism or ophthalmopathy (not recorded which).

This clonotype came up once. This chain uses TRBV5-4 with TRBJ1-2; D perhaps matches TRBD1 (6 bases). Trimming took off 4 bases at V and 4 bases at J, with 17 bases between the two ends. CDR3 size: 15 residues. Germline V gene data show CDR1 as SGHNT and CDR2 as YYREEE (reference sequence). CDR3 sequence reads: CASSPQGQRSYGYTF. The CDR3 DNA reads TGTGCCAGCAGCCCTCAGGGGCAGAGAAGCTATGGCTACACCTTC.

This clonotype was detected only a few times. The chain employs TRBV7-2 and TRBJ2-7; D gene ambiguous. The CDR3 has 13 residues. The V end was cut by 1 base, the J end by 3 bases, with 7 bases between. Germline V gives CDR1 SGHTA, CDR2 FQGNSA. Here the CDR3 reads CASSLGHHYEQYF. In DNA form, the CDR3 reads TGTGCCAGCAGCTTAGGCCACCACTACGAGCAGTACTTC.

The genes are TRBV2 and TRBJ2-2, with 7 bases that match TRBD1. Germline-derived CDR1 and CDR2 are SNHLY and FYNNEI. Losses at the gene ends were 3 bases for V and 6 bases for J; bases not matched to a gene: 4. The length of the CDR3 is 14 residues. The CDR3 protein is CASSEDRRPGELFF. The CDR3 bases are TGTGCCAGCAGTGAGGACAGGCGACCCGGGGAGCTGTTTTTT.

The chain links TRBV10-3 to TRBJ2-1; 10 nucleotides agree with TRBD1. The trim removed 8 bases at V and 6 bases at J, leaving 4 bases unmatched. The CDR3 loop spans 13 amino acids. CDR1 and CDR2 from the germline V gene are ENHRY and SYGVKD. CDR3: CAIRQGAGNEQFF. The CDR3 DNA reads TGTGCCATCCGACAGGGGGCCGGCAATGAGCAGTTCTTC.

This clonotype has only a few counts. The chain carries TRBV10-3 and TRBJ1-3, with TRBD1 as a possible D gene (6 bases). Deletions cut 2 bases from V and 3 bases from J, with 11 bases between. There are 15 residues in the CDR3. The germline V gene encodes CDR1 ENHRY and CDR2 SYGVKD. CDR3 nucleotide sequence: TGTGCCATCAGTGAGCCGGGGACACTTGGAAACACCATATATTTT. It yields the protein CAISEPGTLGNTIYF.

This clonotype has ten or more counts. The chain carries TRBV29-1 and TRBJ1-1; 8 nucleotides line up with TRBD1. The V gene's germline CDR1 is SQVTM and CDR2 ANQGSEA. The J segment lost 1 base and the V segment lost 5 bases, leaving 6 bases of the junction unmatched. The CDR3 has 14 amino acids. The CDR3 spells CSVLGQEENTEAFF. The CDR3 region has the DNA TGCAGCGTTTTGGGACAGGAAGAGAACACTGAAGCTTTCTTT.